This T cell receptor beta chain was retrieved from a study of cytomegalovirus exposure and HLA in healthy donors (dated by TCRdb to between 2016 and 2019). For context, the study as a whole: An earlier analysis of roughly 500 of the donors reported roughly 300 Gb of sequence data and 117 million unique TCR beta sequences obtained from about 170 million T cells. Approximately 300 gigabases of sequencing data and 75 million to 85 million unique TCR sequences made up an early release that covered 500 to 700 HLA-typed donors. Among the approximately 430 genotyped donors, 75% to 90% belonged to the genetic ancestry cluster associated with self-reported Caucasian donors. The study aimed to test whether cataloging public T cell receptors could reveal signatures of past pathogen exposure. The study used immunosequencing to profile the T cell repertoires of hundreds of subjects and linked those repertoires to cytomegalovirus serostatus. A separate validation cohort of roughly 110 different subjects was used in addition to the 666-subject first cohort. The study combined high-throughput TCR immunosequencing, statistical association of individual TCRs with disease status, and machine learning to predict cytomegalovirus infection status. A later analysis re-examined previously published TCR beta repertoires from just over 650 donors and added high-resolution HLA genotyping to investigate patterns of TCR occurrence. The later analysis used no new phenotypic data to find candidate immune exposures, relying instead on TCR beta sequences and their occurrence across donors. In an earlier analysis of a few hundred of the donors, high-throughput TCR beta sequencing was used to judge whether each TCR beta V gene segment behaved as functional or pseudogenic. Donor age, sex, ethnicity and CMV serostatus were compiled alongside the repertoire data. A later genetic analysis used genome-wide SNP genotypes for about 65% of the roughly 670 donors, treating that subset as a discovery cohort. Every repertoire in the discovery cohort had been generated on one and the same sequencing platform. Both class I and class II loci were covered by HLA typing, at four-digit resolution. The number of typed donors differed by locus: about 620-640 for A, B, C, DRB1 and DQB1; some 500 for DQA1; around 610 for DPA1; and approximately 450 for DPB1. Because of strong linkage in the cohort, four to six DR-DQ haplotypes were treated as single units for association and clustering. Among 398 genotyped donors of the cohort, an average of around 240,000 unique TCR beta nucleotide sequences were sequenced per donor, around 20% of them non-productive. The investigation overall reported the following: A later analysis found that most CMV-associated TCR beta chains appeared HLA-restricted, with HLA associations seemingly driven largely by CMV exposure. Immune exposure information for the cohort was limited to CMV serostatus. In vitro tests confirmed that three of the cytomegalovirus-associated TCR beta chains recognize cytomegalovirus antigens. The 87-base-pair reads could not distinguish some IMGT-functional V segments, including TRBV6-2 and TRBV6-3, so those segments were excluded. In the study, about 150 TCR beta chains were listed as associated with cytomegalovirus. According to the authors, the approach could potentially be generalized to other disease states and immunological phenotypes. At a false discovery rate of 0.05, a later analysis linked some 18,000 TCR beta sequences to specific HLA alleles. Linkage disequilibrium might explain the correlated functional status among segregating V segments, but an unknown experimental factor could not be excluded. In an earlier analysis of a few hundred of the donors, most TCR beta V segments were observed in productive rearrangements about 87% or about 30% of the time, broadly matching IMGT annotations. In a later analysis, several top co-occurrence clusters were reported to appear linked to parvovirus B19, influenza, CMV and Epstein-Barr virus. While some public TCRs were present in many individuals, most TCR sequences turned up only very rarely across donors. This cohort had only TCR beta chains sequenced, and the lack of alpha or paired-chain data limited which features could be detected. The classifier was reported to diagnose cytomegalovirus status with high specificity and sensitivity in both the original cohort and the validation cohort. When HLA alleles, especially DR and DQ, strongly co-occurred, attributing TCR associations to individual alleles was difficult. Because HLA typing was missing for some donors at each locus, association tests included only the typed subset. In a later genetic analysis, fewer N-insertions in productive TCRs were reported among donors in an Asian-associated ancestry cluster than the approximately 670-donor mean. In a later analysis, HLA-associated TCR beta chains showed more clonal expansion and lower generation probabilities than non-associated chains that were equally common. In a later analysis, the rate of TCR association differed among HLA loci, with DRB1 alleles having the most associated TCRs and HLA-C alleles having the fewest. A later genetic analysis associated a missense DCLRE1C variant with V-gene and J-gene trimming of TCR beta chains, and an independent cohort replicated the association. The earlier analysis of almost 600 of the donors excluded over 15 rarely observed V segments, including chromosome 9 orphons, because counts were too low. The sequencing pipeline was judged likely to have produced a cluster of highly shared sequence variants as a technical artifact. The presence/absence analyses assumed that sequencing depth was roughly uniform across donors, and that assumption may not be true. A further reported finding was that TCR beta sequences accurately predicted the HLA-A and HLA-B alleles for most subjects in the first cohort.

In the case of this clone: Its binding antigen is unknown.

Reading the germline V gene gives CDR1 SGHRS and CDR2 YFSETQ. Germline trimming amounts to 1 base on V and 5 bases on J, with 6 as the count of junction bases outside the gene matches. The cysteine opens and the phenylalanine closes a CDR3 of 16 amino acids. The DNA shown is the 48-base CDR3, in frame from base 1. The method behind the library was the immunoSEQ multiplex PCR assay. For the multiplex PCR, a mixture combining 60 forward primers for TCR Vbeta segments and 13 reverse primers for TCR Jbeta segments was used. The CDR3 region of rearranged TCR beta genes was amplified from genomic DNA with a multiplex PCR assay. The amplified TCR beta libraries were sequenced on the Illumina HiSeq System as 87-base-pair reads. Regarding the original processing steps: Across the 600 to 700 repertoires, a later analysis counted 80 million or so unique TCR beta chains, around 11 million of which were shared by at least two donors. A nearest-neighbor algorithm error-corrected the raw reads and collapsed the reads into unique sequences, merging closely related sequences to remove PCR and sequencing errors. To assign V, D and J gene segments, CDR3 sequences were aligned to IMGT reference sequences. For a sequence to be retained, a match of at least six nucleotides was required to both a V gene segment and a J gene segment. A rearrangement counted as productive if the CDR3 had no stop codons and remained in frame with V and J, and every other rearrangement counted as non-productive. CDR3 was defined according to IMGT convention as the region running from the second conserved V-encoded cysteine to the conserved J-encoded phenylalanine. Sequences without an unambiguous match to a single V gene segment were excluded from the earlier analysis of about 630 of the donors. In an earlier analysis of some 590 of the donors, V segments were called functional above 56.7% productive rearrangements and were called segregating when the between-donor standard deviation exceeded 5%. A statistical classification framework was built to diagnose cytomegalovirus status from the catalog of TCR beta chain sequences. V and J gene assignment, in a later analysis, came from comparing TCR nucleotide sequences with IMGT/GENE-DB human TR gene sequences. In a later analysis, CDR3 sequences and most-parsimonious VDJ recombination scenarios were assigned using the TCRdist pipeline. In a later analysis, each TCR beta chain was defined by its CDR3 amino acid sequence together with its V-gene family, and reads lacking a unique V-gene family were excluded. To address suspected cross-contamination and a sequencing artifact, a later analysis removed roughly 640 highly shared, low-generation-probability nucleotide sequences. A later analysis calculated a clonal expansion index for each public chain from normalized within-repertoire ranks of inferred template counts. A later analysis computed generation probabilities with a VDJ recombination model fitted to out-of-frame rearrangements, and checked the results against IGoR. In a later analysis, TCR-TCR, TCR-HLA and TCR-CMV co-occurrence was scored with hypergeometric tests, and a repertoire-size bias correction was applied to TCR pairs. To estimate false discovery rates, a later analysis permuted the HLA or CMV assignments 20 times. A later analysis grouped co-occurring TCRs with DBSCAN, adding TCRdist sequence similarity when clustering within HLA-allele-positive subsets. Repertoires with fewer than 30,000 or more than 120,000 public chains, plus five repertoires with anomalous nucleotide sharing, were excluded from co-occurrence clustering. TCRdb stores this immuneACCESS table with in-frame sequences only. Part of the clones is absent; in the studies checked, under half of the shortfall reflects unresolved V genes, and no reason is known for the rest. Clonal size and the V and J genes are those of that table, whereas D and trimming came from the DNA. This specimen's table enumerates 90,000 to 130,000 clones. The top ten clones comprise 3.7% of the sample.

The cohort comprised some 700 healthy bone marrow donors. At the time of sampling, every cohort member was nominally healthy, though immune exposures that went unrecorded were likely present. The donor was CMV seronegative and belonged to the group of 352 seronegative cohort members. A peripheral blood sample was collected from each donor, and TCR beta sequencing was performed on peripheral blood mononuclear cells. The Qiagen DNeasy Blood Extraction Kit was used to extract genomic DNA from the blood cell samples. Recombination connected TRBV5-1 to TRBJ1-6; a stretch of 7 junction bases matches TRBD1. The source material was PBMCs. The sequence came from a young man in good health and CMV-seronegative. The CDR3 reads as follows: CASSLRGRGDNSPLHF. The nucleotide sequence reads TGCGCCAGCAGCTTGAGGGGGCGCGGAGATAATTCACCCCTCCACTTT.